This T cell receptor (beta chain) is drawn from a study of blood T cell repertoires in COVID-19. Background on the study: Donors in the United States, Italy and Spain gave samples during acute or convalescent COVID-19.

Original handling: The assay estimated nucleated cells by amplifying reference gene primers. Data came from immunoSEQ multiplex PCR; TCRdb stores just in-frame clones and leaves some out. V and J calls and clone size follow that table, whereas D and trimming were derived from the DNA. The sample lists some 200,000 clones; 80% to 85% were seen once. Germline assignment: CDR1 LNHDA and CDR2 SQIVND (reference sequence). V shed 1 base and J 2 bases; nucleotides not matched to a gene: 5. The CDR3 length is 16 residues. This clonotype was sampled from a woman aged 60-70 years with acute or convalescent COVID-19. Input material: peripheral blood. This rearrangement joins TRBV19 to TRBJ2-1; 7 bases are a match to TRBD2. CDR3 sequence (DNA): TGTGCCAGTAGTATAGTGTTTGGGGGGGCCTACAATGAGCAGTTCTTC. Translating gives CASSIVFGGAYNEQFF.